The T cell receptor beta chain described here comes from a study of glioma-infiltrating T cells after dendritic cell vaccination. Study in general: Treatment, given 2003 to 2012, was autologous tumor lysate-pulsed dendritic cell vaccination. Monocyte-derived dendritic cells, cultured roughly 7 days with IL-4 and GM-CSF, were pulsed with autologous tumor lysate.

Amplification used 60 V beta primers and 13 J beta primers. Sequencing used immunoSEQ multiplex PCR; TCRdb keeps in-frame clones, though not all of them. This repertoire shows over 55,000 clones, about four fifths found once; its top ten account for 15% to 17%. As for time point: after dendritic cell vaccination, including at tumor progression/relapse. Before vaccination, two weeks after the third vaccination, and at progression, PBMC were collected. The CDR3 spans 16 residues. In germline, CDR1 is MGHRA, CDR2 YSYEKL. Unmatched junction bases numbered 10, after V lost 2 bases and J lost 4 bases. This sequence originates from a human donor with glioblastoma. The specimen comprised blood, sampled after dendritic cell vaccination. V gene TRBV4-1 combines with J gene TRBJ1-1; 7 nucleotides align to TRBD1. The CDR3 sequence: CASSQNPDRRGTEAFF. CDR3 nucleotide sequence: TGCGCCAGCAGCCAAAACCCGGACAGGCGGGGCACTGAAGCTTTCTTT.